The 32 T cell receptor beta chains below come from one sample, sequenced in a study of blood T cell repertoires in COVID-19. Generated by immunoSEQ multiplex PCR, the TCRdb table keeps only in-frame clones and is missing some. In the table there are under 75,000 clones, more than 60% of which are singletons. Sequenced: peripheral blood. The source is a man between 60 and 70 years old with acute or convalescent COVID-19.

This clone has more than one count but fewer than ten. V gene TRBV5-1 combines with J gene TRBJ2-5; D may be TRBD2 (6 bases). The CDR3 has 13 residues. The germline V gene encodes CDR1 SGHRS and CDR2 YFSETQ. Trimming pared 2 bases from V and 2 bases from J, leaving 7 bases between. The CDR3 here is CASSFRGQETQYF. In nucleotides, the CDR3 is TGCGCCAGCAGCTTCCGGGGGCAAGAGACCCAGTACTTC. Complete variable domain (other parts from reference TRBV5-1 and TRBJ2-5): KAGVTQTPRYLIKTRGQQVTLSCSPISGHRSVSWYQQTPGQGLQFLFEYFSETQRNKGNFPGRFSGRQFSNSRSEMNVSTLELGDSALYLCASSFRGQETQYFGPGTRLLVL.

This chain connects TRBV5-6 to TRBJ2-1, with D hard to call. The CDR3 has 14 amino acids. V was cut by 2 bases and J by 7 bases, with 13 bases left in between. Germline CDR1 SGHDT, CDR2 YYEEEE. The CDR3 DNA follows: TGTGCCAGCAGCTTCCTAATCCCTGGTAATGAGCAGTTCTTC. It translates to CASSFLIPGNEQFF.

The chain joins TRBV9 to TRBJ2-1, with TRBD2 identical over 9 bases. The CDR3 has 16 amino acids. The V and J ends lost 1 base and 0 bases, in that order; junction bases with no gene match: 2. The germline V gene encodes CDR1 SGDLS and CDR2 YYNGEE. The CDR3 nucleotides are TGTGCCAGCAGCGTACTAGCGGGGAGCTCCTACAATGAGCAGTTCTTC. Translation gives CASSVLAGSSYNEQFF.

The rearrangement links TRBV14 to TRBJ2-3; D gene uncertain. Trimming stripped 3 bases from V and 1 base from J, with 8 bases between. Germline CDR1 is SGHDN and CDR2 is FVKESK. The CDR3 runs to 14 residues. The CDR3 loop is CASSQESGTDTQYF. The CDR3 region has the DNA TGTGCCAGCAGCCAGGAGAGTGGCACAGATACGCAGTATTTT.

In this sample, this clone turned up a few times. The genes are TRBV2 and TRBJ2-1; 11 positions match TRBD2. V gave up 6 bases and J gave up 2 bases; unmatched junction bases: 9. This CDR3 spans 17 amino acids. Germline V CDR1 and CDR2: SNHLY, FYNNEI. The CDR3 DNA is TGTGCCAGCAGACCGGGACTAGCGGTAGCAGCCTACAATGAGCAGTTCTTC. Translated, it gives CASRPGLAVAAYNEQFF.

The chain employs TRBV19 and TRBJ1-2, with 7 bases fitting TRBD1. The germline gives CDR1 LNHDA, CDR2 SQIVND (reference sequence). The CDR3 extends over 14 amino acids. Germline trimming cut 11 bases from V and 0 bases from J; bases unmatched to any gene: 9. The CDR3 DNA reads TGTGCCGTCTCAGGGACAGCCGCTAACTATGGCTACACCTTC. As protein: CAVSGTAANYGYTF.

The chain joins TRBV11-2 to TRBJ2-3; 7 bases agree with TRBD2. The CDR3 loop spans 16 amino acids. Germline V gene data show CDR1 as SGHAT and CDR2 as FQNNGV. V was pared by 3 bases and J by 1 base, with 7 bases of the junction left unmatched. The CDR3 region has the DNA TGTGCCAGCAGCTTTGGGAGGGGCGAGGGCACAGATACGCAGTATTTT. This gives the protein CASSFGRGEGTDTQYF.

For the CDR3, the DNA is TGTGCCATCAGACAGACAGACCCCACAGATACGCAGTATTTT. Translating it yields CAIRQTDPTDTQYF. The chain recombines TRBV10-3 with TRBJ2-3; D is perhaps TRBD1 (5 bases). The CDR3 runs to 14 residues. Per the germline V gene, CDR1 is ENHRY and CDR2 is SYGVKD. Trimming took 6 bases from V and 2 from J, leaving 12 bases between them.

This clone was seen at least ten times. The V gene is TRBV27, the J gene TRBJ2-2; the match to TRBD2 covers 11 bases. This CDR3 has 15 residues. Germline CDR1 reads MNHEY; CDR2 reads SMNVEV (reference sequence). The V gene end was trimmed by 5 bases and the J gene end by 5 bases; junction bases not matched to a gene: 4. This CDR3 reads CASSTWTSGTGELFF. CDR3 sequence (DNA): TGTGCCAGCAGTACCTGGACTAGCGGGACCGGGGAGCTGTTTTTT.

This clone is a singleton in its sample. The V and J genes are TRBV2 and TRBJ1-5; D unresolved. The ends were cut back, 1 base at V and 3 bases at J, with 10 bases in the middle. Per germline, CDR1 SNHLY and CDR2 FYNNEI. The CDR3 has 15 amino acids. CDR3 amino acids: CASSEGADLNQPQHF. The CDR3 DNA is TGTGCCAGCAGTGAAGGGGCAGACCTCAATCAGCCCCAGCATTTT.

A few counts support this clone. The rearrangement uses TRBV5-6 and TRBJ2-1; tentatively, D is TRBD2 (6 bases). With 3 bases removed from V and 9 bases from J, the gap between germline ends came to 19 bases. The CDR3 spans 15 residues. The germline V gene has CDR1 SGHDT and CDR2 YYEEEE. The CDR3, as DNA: TGTGCCAGCAGCTCCGGGGGAGACACTTTTGGTGAGCAGTTCTTC. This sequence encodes CASSSGGDTFGEQFF.

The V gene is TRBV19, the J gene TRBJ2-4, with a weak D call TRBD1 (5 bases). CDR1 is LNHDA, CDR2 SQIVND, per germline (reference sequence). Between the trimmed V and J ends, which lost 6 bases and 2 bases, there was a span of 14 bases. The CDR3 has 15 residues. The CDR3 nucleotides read TGTGCCAGTAGCAAACAGGTTGCGACCAAAAACATTCAGTACTTC. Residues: CASSKQVATKNIQYF.

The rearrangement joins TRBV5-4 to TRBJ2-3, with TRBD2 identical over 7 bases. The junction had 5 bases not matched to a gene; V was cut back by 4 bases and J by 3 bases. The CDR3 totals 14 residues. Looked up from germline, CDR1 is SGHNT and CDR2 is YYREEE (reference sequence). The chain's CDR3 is CASSIPSGTDTQYF. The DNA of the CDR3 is TGTGCCAGCAGCATCCCTAGCGGTACAGATACGCAGTATTTT.

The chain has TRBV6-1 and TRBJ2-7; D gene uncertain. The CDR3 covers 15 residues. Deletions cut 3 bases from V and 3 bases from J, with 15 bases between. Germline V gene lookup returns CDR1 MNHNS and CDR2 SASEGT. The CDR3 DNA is TGTGCCAGCAGTGAGGCAGGTTCCCCAAACTACGAGCAGTACGTC. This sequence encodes CASSEAGSPNYEQYV.

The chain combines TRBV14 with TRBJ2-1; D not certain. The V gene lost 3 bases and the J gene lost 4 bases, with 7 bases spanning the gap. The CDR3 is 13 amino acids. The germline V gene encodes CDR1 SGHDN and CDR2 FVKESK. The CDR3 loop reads CASSHLQYNEQFF. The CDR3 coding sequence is TGTGCCAGCAGCCATCTGCAGTACAATGAGCAGTTCTTC.

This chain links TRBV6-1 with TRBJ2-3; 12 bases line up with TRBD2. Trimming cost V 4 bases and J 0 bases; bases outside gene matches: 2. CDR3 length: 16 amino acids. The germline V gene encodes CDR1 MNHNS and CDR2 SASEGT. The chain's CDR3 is CASSAGLAGSTDTQYF. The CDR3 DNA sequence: TGTGCCAGCAGTGCCGGACTAGCGGGAAGCACAGATACGCAGTATTTT.

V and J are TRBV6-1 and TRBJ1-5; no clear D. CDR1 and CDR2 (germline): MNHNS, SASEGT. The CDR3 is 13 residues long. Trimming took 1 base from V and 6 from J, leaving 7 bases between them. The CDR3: CASSEGRGQPQHF. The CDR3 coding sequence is TGTGCCAGCAGTGAAGGCCGGGGTCAGCCCCAGCATTTT.

The CDR3, as DNA: TGTGCCAGCAGCGTAGCCGGGACAGAAGGAACTGAAGCTTTCTTT. Amino acid sequence: CASSVAGTEGTEAFF. The rearrangement joins TRBV9 to TRBJ1-1, with TRBD1 matching 7 bases. V shed 0 bases, J shed 5 bases, and the junction held 7 bases outside the gene matches. CDR1 SGDLS and CDR2 YYNGEE come from the germline V gene. CDR3 size: 15 residues.

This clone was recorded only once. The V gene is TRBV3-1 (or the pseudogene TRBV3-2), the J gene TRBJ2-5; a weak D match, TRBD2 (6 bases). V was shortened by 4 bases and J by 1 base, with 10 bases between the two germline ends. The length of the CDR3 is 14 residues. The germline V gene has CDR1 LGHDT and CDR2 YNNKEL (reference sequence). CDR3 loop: CASSLRESQETQYF. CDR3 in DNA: TGTGCCAGCAGCCTCCGGGAGAGCCAAGAGACCCAGTACTTC.

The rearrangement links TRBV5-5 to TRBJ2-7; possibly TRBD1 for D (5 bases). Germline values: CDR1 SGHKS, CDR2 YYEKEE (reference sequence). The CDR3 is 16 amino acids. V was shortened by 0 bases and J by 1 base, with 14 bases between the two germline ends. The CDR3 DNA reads TGTGCCAGCAGCTTGGCTTTCGCGGCAGGGTCCTACGAGCAGTACTTC. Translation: CASSLAFAAGSYEQYF.

For the CDR3, the DNA is TGTGCCACCAGCAGAGATAGGGCTTGGCGGGGTACAGATACGCAGTATTTT. It specifies CATSRDRAWRGTDTQYF. This chain joins TRBV15 and TRBJ2-3; TRBD2 might be the D (6 bases). CDR3 length: 17 residues. Germline CDR1 is LNHNV and CDR2 is YYDKDF (reference sequence). Between the trimmed V and J ends, which lost 0 bases and 3 bases, there was a span of 16 bases.

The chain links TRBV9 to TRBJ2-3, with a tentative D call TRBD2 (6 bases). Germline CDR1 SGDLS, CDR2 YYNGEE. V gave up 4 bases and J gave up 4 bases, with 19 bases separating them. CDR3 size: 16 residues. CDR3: CASSLQALAIPDTQYF. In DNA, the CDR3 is TGTGCCAGCAGCCTCCAGGCACTAGCCATCCCAGATACGCAGTATTTT.

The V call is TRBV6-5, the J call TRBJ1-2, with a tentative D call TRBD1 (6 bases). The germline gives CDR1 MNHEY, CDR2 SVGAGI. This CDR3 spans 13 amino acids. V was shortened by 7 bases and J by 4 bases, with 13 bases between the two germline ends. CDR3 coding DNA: TGTGCCAGCAATTTTGACAGGTCCTATGGCTACACCTTC. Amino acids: CASNFDRSYGYTF.

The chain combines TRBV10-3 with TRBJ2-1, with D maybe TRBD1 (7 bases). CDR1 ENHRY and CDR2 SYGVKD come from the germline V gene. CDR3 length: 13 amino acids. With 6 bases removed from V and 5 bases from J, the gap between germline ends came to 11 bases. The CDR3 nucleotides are TGTGCCATCAGGGCGGGACAGCACAATGAGCAGTTCTTC. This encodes CAIRAGQHNEQFF.

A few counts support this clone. The CDR3 DNA is TGTGCCAGTAGCTTGGGACTTTACAATGAGCAGTTCTTC. Its protein product is CASSLGLYNEQFF. The rearrangement uses TRBV19 and TRBJ2-1, with D perhaps TRBD2 (6 bases). CDR3 size: 13 residues. CDR1 is LNHDA and CDR2 is SQIVND in the germline V gene (reference sequence). Trimming removed 6 bases from V and 4 bases from J, with 10 bases in between.

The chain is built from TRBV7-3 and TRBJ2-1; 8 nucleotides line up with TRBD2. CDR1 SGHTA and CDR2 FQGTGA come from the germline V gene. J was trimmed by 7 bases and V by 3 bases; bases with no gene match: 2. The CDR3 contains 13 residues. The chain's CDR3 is CASSLVAGNEQFF. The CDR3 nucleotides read TGTGCCAGCAGCTTGGTAGCGGGGAATGAGCAGTTCTTC.

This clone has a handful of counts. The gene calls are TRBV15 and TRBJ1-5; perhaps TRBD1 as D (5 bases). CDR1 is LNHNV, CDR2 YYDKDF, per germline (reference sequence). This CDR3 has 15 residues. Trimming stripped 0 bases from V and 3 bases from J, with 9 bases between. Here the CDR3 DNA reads TGTGCCACCAGCAGAGATTGGACACCCAATCAGCCCCAGCATTTT. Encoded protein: CATSRDWTPNQPQHF. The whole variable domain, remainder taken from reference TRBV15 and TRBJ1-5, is DAMVIQNPRYQVTQFGKPVTLSCSQTLNHNVMYWYQQKSSQAPKLLFHYYDKDFNNEADTPDNFQSRRPNTSFCFLDIRSPGLGDTAMYLCATSRDWTPNQPQHFGDGTRLSIL.

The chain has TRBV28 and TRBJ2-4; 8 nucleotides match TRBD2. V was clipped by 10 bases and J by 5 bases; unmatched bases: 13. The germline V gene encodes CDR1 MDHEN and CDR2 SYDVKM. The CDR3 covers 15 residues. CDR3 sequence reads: CATSDGGGLENIQYF. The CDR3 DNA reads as TGTGCCACTTCGGACGGGGGGGGATTAGAAAACATTCAGTACTTC.

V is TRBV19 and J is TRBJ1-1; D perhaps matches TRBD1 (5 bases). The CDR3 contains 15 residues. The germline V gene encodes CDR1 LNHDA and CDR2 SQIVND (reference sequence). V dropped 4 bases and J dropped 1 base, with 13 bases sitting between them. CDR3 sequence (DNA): TGTGCCAGTAGTAAGGGGCTGAGTGGGAACACTGAAGCTTTCTTT. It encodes CASSKGLSGNTEAFF.

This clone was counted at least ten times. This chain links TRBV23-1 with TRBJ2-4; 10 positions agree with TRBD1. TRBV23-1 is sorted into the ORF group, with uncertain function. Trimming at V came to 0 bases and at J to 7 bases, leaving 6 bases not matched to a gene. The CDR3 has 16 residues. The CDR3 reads CASSQSGQGRQNIQYF. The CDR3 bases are TGCGCCAGCAGTCAATCGGGACAGGGGCGTCAGAACATTCAGTACTTC.

The CDR3 sequence is CASGLGQVGETQYF. For the CDR3, the DNA is TGTGCTAGTGGTCTCGGACAGGTAGGGGAGACCCAGTACTTC. The rearrangement joins TRBV12-5 to TRBJ2-5, with 7 bases aligning to TRBD1. Trimming at V came to 5 bases and at J to 5 bases, leaving 8 bases not matched to a gene. The CDR3 is made up of 14 amino acids. CDR1 is LGHNT and CDR2 is FRNRAP in the germline V gene.

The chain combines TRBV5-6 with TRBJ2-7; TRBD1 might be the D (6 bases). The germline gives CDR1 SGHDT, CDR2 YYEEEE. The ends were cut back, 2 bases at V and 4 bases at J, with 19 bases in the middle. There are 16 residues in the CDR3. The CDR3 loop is CASSFYSSQGGYEQYF. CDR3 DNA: TGTGCCAGCAGCTTCTATTCTTCACAGGGCGGATACGAGCAGTACTTC.